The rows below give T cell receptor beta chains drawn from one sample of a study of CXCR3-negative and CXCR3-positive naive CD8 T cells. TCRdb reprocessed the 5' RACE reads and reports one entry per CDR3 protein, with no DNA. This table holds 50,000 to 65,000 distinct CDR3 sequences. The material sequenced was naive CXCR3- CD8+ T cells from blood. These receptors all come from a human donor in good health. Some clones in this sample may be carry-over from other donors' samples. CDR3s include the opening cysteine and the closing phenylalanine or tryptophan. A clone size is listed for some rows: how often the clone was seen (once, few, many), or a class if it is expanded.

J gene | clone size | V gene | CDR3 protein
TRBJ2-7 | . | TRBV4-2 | CASSQDRGGAYEQYF
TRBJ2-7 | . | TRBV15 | CATSSKAGASYEQYF
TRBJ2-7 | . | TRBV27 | CASSLTGAILSYEQYF
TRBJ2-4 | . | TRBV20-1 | CSAWDSAGGNIQYF
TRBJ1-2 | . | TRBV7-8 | CASSLALRGRTYGYTF
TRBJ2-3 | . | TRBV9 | CASSGSDWADTQYF
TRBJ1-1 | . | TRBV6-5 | CASSYSGNPREAFF
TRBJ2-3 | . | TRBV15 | CATSRTGTSGSSTDTQYF
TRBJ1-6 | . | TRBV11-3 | CASSLRGQGSSPLHF
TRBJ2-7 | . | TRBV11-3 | CASSPRESPYEQYF
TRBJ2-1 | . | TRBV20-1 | CSATSAGLAGDEQFF
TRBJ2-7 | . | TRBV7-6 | CASSLGQGIYEQYF
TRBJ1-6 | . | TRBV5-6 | CASRLDRGNSPLHF
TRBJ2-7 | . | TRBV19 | CASSIGVDEQYF
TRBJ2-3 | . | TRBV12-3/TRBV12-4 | CASSSRDTQYF
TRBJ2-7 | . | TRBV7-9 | CASSLESLGLYEQYF
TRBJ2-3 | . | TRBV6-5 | CASSQAPDRATDTQYF
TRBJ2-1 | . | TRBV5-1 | CASSLAVGSNEQFF
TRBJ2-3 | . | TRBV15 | CATSKEVDTDTQYF
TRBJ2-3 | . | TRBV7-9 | CASSDSTDTQYF
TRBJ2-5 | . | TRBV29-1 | CSVEEWLAGGQETQYF
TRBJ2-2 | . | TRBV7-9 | CASIANTGELFF
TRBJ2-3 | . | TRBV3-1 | CASSQMAGEEDTQYF
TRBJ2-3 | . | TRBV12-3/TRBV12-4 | CASSFEATGQAQYF
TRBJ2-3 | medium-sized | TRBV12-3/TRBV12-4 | CASSLIGTSSTDTQYF
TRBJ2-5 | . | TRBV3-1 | CASSPRTGGALETQYF
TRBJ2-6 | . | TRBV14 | CASSQIGGQPSGANVLTF
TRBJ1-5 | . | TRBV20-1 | CSATIGLPESQHF
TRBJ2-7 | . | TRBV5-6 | CASSLVLAKGGEQYF
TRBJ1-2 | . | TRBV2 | CASSRTGGYGYTF
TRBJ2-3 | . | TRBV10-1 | CASSESPILVTGPDTQYF
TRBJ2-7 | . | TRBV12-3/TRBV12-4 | CASSSPANSYEQYF
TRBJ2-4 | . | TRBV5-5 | CASGRGDIQYF
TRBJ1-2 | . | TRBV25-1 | CASHTQGHHGYTF
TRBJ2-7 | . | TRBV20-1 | CSARDSTGANYYEQYF
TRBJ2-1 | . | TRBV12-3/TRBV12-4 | CASSLAPNEQFF
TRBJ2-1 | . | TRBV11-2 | CASSLPQGGLGNEQFF
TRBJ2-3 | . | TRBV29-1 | CSVDGGYLVADTQYF
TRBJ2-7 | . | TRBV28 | CASRYNTRAYEQYF
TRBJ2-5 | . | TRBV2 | CASPAGDGSTQYF
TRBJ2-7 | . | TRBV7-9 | CASRGLDASYEQYF
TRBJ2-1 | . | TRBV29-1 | CSVADRGSYNEQFF
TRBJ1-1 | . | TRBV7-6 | CASSTGTGHTEAFF
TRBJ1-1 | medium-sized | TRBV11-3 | CASSSRDGGEAFF
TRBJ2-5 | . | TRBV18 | CASSPPQGRGPETQYF
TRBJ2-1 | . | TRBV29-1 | CSVEKDFQLSYNEQFF
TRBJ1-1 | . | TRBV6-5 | CASSSGANTEAFF
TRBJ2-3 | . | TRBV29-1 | CSVDPPTIGTDTQYF
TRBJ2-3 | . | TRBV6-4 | CASSEAAGGSTDTQYF
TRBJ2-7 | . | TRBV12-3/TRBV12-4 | CASTGGSEYYEQYF